The rows below give T cell receptor beta chains drawn from one sample of a study of T cell responses to AZD1222 COVID-19 vaccine. Generated by immunoSEQ multiplex PCR, the TCRdb table keeps only in-frame clones and is missing some. The data show 100,000 or so clones, approximately 87% seen once. This specimen consisted of peripheral blood, obtained 28 days after the second AZD1222 dose. The receptors shown here come from an adult who received the AZD1222 COVID-19 vaccine. CDR3s include the opening cysteine and the closing phenylalanine or tryptophan. The D gene is left open where the match is weak. Size is stated for part of the rows, as once, few or many counts, or as a class when the clone is expanded.

>.|.|TRBJ1-2|TRBV5-6
TGTGCCAGCAGCTTGGCCTTAAGGTTTAACTATGGCTACACCTTC
CASSLALRFNYGYTF
>once|.|TRBJ1-1|TRBV7-2
TGTGCCAGCAGCTTACGTCTGGCTGAAGCTTTCTTT
CASSLRLAEAFF
>.|TRBD1|TRBJ1-4|TRBV19
TGTGCCAGTAGTGCCCCGGGACAGGGCAAAAAACTGTTTTTT
CASSAPGQGKKLFF
>.|.|TRBJ2-1|TRBV5-5
TGTGCCAGCAGCTTATCAGGGGACATCAACAATGAGCAGTTCTTC
CASSLSGDINNEQFF
>.|.|TRBJ2-1|TRBV7-9
TGTGCCAGCTCACCCCAAGTCGGTTTTGGGGATGAGCAGTTCTTC
CASSPQVGFGDEQFF
>.|.|TRBJ2-7|TRBV19
TGTGCCAGTAGTTTTCAGGGGCCATCCTACGAGCAGTACTTC
CASSFQGPSYEQYF
>.|TRBD2|TRBJ2-2|TRBV5-8
TGTGCCAGCTTCTACGGGGGGGCAGGCACCGGGGAGCTGTTTTTT
CASFYGGAGTGELFF
>.|.|TRBJ2-2|TRBV12-5
TGTGCTAGTGCCAGGACAGCAAACACCGGGGAGCTGTTTTTT
CASARTANTGELFF
>.|.|TRBJ1-6|TRBV25-1
TGTGCCAGCAGTGGACAAATCCAGACACCCCTCCACTTT
CASSGQIQTPLHF
>.|.|TRBJ2-1|TRBV6-5
TGTGCCAGCAGTCCCGCATTAAATGAGCAGTTCTTC
CASSPALNEQFF
>.|.|TRBJ2-3|TRBV27
TGTGCCAGCAGTTCCTTAGGGGTTAGCACAGATACGCAGTATTTT
CASSSLGVSTDTQYF
>once|.|TRBJ1-1|TRBV2
TGTGCCAGCAGCCCCGAGTATTGGATGAACACTGAAGCTTTCTTT
CASSPEYWMNTEAFF
>.|TRBD2|TRBJ2-7|TRBV27
TGTGCCAGCAGTTTATCGCCCCGGGGGGGCCGGGACTACGAGCAGTACTTC
CASSLSPRGGRDYEQYF
>.|TRBD1|TRBJ2-1|TRBV10-3
TGTGCCACCTGGGACAGCACCTACAATGAGCAGTTCTTC
CATWDSTYNEQFF
>.|.|TRBJ1-1|TRBV6-2/TRBV6-3
TGTGCCAGCAGTTATCAACCTCGGATTCCTTTCTTT
CASSYQPRIPFF
>.|.|TRBJ1-6|TRBV5-4
TGTGCCAGCAGCAGGACAGCCTATAATTCACCCCTCCACTTT
CASSRTAYNSPLHF
>.|.|TRBJ1-3|TRBV10-1
TGCGCCAGCAGTGTAGGGGATTGGGCAAACACCATATATTTT
CASSVGDWANTIYF
>.|TRBD2|TRBJ2-2|TRBV3-1/TRBV3-2
TGTGCCAGCAGCCGGGGACTAGCGGGGGCCTCGAACACCGGGGAGCTGTTTTTT
CASSRGLAGASNTGELFF
>.|.|TRBJ2-4|TRBV27
TGTGCCAGCAGTACTAGGGGCGGGGACATTCAGTACTTC
CASSTRGGDIQYF
>.|.|TRBJ2-7|TRBV7-8
TGTGCCAGCAGCTTAGCGAAGACTAAACCTGGCTACGAGCAGTACTTC
CASSLAKTKPGYEQYF
>.|.|TRBJ2-7|TRBV3-1/TRBV3-2
TGTGCCAGCAGCCAAACATGGGAGCAGTACTTC
CASSQTWEQYF
>.|.|TRBJ2-2|TRBV7-9
TGTGCCAGCAGCTTAGCAAAGGCCTTAGAAGTCTGGACCGGGGAGCTGTTTTTT
CASSLAKALEVWTGELFF
>.|.|TRBJ1-6|TRBV10-3
TGTGCCATCAAGCCCGATAATTCACCCCTCCACTTT
CAIKPDNSPLHF
>.|TRBD1|TRBJ1-1|TRBV3-1/TRBV3-2
TGTGCCAGCAGCCAAGAGAGGTGGGACAGGGGTCGTCCCACTGAAGCTTTCTTT
CASSQERWDRGRPTEAFF
>few|.|TRBJ1-2|TRBV29-1
TGCAGCGTTTTAGGGGCGGATGGCTACACCTTC
CSVLGADGYTF
>once|.|TRBJ1-1|TRBV5-1
TGCGCCAGCAGCTTAACCGGGTCAGACACTGAAGCTTTCTTT
CASSLTGSDTEAFF
>.|.|TRBJ2-2|TRBV5-1
TGCGCCAGCAGCCTAATGGGCACCGGGGAGCTGTTTTTT
CASSLMGTGELFF
>.|TRBD1|TRBJ2-3|TRBV30
TGTGCCTGGGGATACTCGGGACAGGGAAATACGCAGTATTTT
CAWGYSGQGNTQYF
>.|TRBD2|TRBJ2-1|TRBV5-1
TGCGCCAGCAGCTTGGCGGGAGGGCCGTTCAATGAGCAGTTCTTC
CASSLAGGPFNEQFF
>.|.|TRBJ2-7|TRBV28
TGTGCCAGCAGTTTATCCCGACGGTCGGCCTACGAGCAGTACTTC
CASSLSRRSAYEQYF
>.|.|TRBJ2-5|TRBV7-3
TGTGCCAGCAGCCCCAGGACACCCGGCCAAGAGACCCAGTACTTC
CASSPRTPGQETQYF
>.|.|TRBJ2-7|TRBV30
TGTGCCTGGAGTGTGGGACAATACGAGCAGTACTTC
CAWSVGQYEQYF
>.|.|TRBJ2-7|TRBV7-6
TGTGCCAGCAGCTTAGATTACGGGTCTACCTACGAGCAGTACTTC
CASSLDYGSTYEQYF
>.|.|TRBJ2-7|TRBV13
TGTGCCAGCAGCTTTCTTCAGCAGAGGCAGTACTTC
CASSFLQQRQYF
>.|.|TRBJ1-6|TRBV18
TGTGCCAGCTCAGGGACCCAAACGGGTTCACCCCTCCACTTT
CASSGTQTGSPLHF
>.|.|TRBJ2-7|TRBV5-6
TGTGCCAGCAGCTCCAGGGACTCCTACGAGCAGTACTTC
CASSSRDSYEQYF
>.|.|TRBJ1-5|TRBV9
TGTGCCAGCAGCGTAAAGGGAGAGGAAAGCAATCAGCCCCAGCATTTT
CASSVKGEESNQPQHF
>.|.|TRBJ2-3|TRBV5-1
TGCGCCAGCAGCCCCGGTGGGCGGATCACAGATACGCAGTATTTT
CASSPGGRITDTQYF
>.|.|TRBJ2-1|TRBV5-4
TGTGCCAGCAGCTTGGAGGGCGCCCGGGCACTCGTTAATGAGCAGTTCTTC
CASSLEGARALVNEQFF